This TCR beta chain was sequenced in a study of T cells in Graves' hyperthyroidism and ophthalmopathy. Study-level background: Any treatment followed the collection of peripheral blood at initial diagnosis.

The V gene's germline CDR1 is KGHDR and CDR2 SFDVKD. Between the trimmed V and J ends, which lost 4 bases and 8 bases, there was a span of 13 bases. The CDR3 is 13 amino acids. Amplified TCR beta CDR3 regions came from RNA transcripts. A first-round RT-PCR of the TCR CDR3 used the HTBI primer set. TCRdb reprocessed the multiplex PCR reads with MiXCR, giving one entry per CDR3 protein. The table shows a few hundred thousand distinct CDR3 sequences, with approximately 20% occurring only once. Sequencing was carried out using blood. The V call is TRBV24-1, the J call TRBJ1-2; perhaps TRBD1 as D (6 bases). The sequence came from a man younger than 40 with Graves' ophthalmopathy. The CDR3 region is CATSEQGSRGYTF. CDR3 bases: TGTGCCACCAGTGAGCAGGGGAGTCGGGGCTACACCTTC.